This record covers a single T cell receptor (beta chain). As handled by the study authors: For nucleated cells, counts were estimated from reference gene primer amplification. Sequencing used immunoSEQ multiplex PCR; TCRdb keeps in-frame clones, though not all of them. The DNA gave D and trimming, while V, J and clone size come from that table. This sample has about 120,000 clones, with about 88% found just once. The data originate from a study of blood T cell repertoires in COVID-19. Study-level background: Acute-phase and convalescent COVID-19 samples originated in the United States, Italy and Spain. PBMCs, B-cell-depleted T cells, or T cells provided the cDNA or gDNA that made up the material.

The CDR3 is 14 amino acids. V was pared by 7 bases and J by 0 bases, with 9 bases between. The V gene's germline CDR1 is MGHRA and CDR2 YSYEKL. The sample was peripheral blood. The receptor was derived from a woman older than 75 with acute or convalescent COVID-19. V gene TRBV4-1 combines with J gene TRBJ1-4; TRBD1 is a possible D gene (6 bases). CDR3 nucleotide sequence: TGCGCCAGCAACAGGGAGACAACTAATGAAAAACTGTTTTTT. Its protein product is CASNRETTNEKLFF.